Below, 18 T cell receptor beta chains from the same sample are listed, as sequenced in a study of technical replicates of blood from several donors. Measured with immunoSEQ multiplex PCR; TCRdb has only the in-frame clones, and not every one. The table has more than 65,000 clones, 93% seen once; the top ten hold less than 0.5%. The sample comprised T cells isolated from PBMCs. These receptor sequences come from a human donor in good health.

The chain employs TRBV29-1 and TRBJ2-1, with TRBD2 as a possible D gene (6 bases). The CDR3 has 13 residues. CDR1 is SQVTM, CDR2 ANQGSEA, per germline. The V end lost 4 bases, the J end lost 4 bases, and 11 bases lay between the germline ends. The CDR3 region has the DNA TGCAGCGTTGCGCTTGGAGGGTACAATGAGCAGTTCTTC. This translates into CSVALGGYNEQFF.

The chain has TRBV28 and TRBJ2-5; a weak D match, TRBD2 (5 bases). V gave up 2 bases and J gave up 0 bases, with 10 bases separating them. CDR1 is MDHEN, CDR2 SYDVKM, per germline. The CDR3 runs 15 residues. The CDR3 sequence is CASSLVNGDQETQYF. The CDR3 bases are TGTGCCAGCAGTTTAGTCAACGGGGACCAAGAGACCCAGTACTTC.

V is TRBV9 and J is TRBJ2-7; no clear D. Germline lookup yields CDR1 SGDLS and CDR2 YYNGEE. The V end lost 4 bases, the J end lost 2 bases, and 10 bases lay between the germline ends. The CDR3 is 13 residues long. The CDR3 spells CASSPDITYEQYF. CDR3 coding DNA: TGTGCCAGCAGCCCCGACATTACCTACGAGCAGTACTTC.

The rearrangement joins TRBV9 to TRBJ2-7, with TRBD1 as a possible D gene (5 bases). Trimming stripped 2 bases from V and 2 bases from J, with 11 bases between. CDR3 length: 14 residues. Per germline, CDR1 SGDLS and CDR2 YYNGEE. The CDR3 loop reads CASSVGDRAYEQYF. The CDR3 DNA is TGTGCCAGCAGCGTTGGAGACAGAGCCTACGAGCAGTACTTC. The full variable domain, rest sourced from reference TRBV9 and TRBJ2-7, is DSGVTQTPKHLITATGQRVTLRCSPRSGDLSVYWYQQSLDQGLQFLIQYYNGEERAKGNILERFSAQQFPDLHSELNLSSLELGDSALYFCASSVGDRAYEQYFGPGTRLTVT.

About this clone: The sample carries other DNA sequences with the same CDR3. V usage is TRBV5-6 and J usage is TRBJ2-7; TRBD2 matches 14 bases. Germline V gene sequence: CDR1 SGHDT, CDR2 YYEEEE. With 0 bases clipped from V and 7 bases from J, the junction kept 0 bases outside the gene matches. There are 14 residues in the CDR3. Here the CDR3 DNA reads TGTGCCAGCAGCTTGGGACTAGCGGGAGGGGAGCAGTACTTC. The encoded protein is CASSLGLAGGEQYF.

The J gene is TRBJ1-5, the V gene TRBV28; TRBD1 aligns across 7 bases. Per the germline V gene, CDR1 is MDHEN and CDR2 is SYDVKM. CDR3 length: 15 amino acids. J was trimmed by 7 bases and V by 6 bases; bases with no gene match: 12. CDR3 bases: TGTGCCAGCAGCGCCCCGGCGAGGGGGCAGCAGCCCCAGCATTTT. Residues: CASSAPARGQQPQHF.

The chain is built from TRBV2 and TRBJ2-1, with D perhaps matching TRBD2 (5 bases). This CDR3 has 15 residues. Germline-derived CDR1 and CDR2 are SNHLY and FYNNEI. V was pared by 8 bases and J by 5 bases, with 19 bases between. The CDR3 bases are TGTGCCAGCCCTCATGTTACTAGTTGGGACAATGAGCAGTTCTTC. This sequence encodes CASPHVTSWDNEQFF.

This clone was detected only once. Other DNA sequences of this sample code for an identical CDR3. The chain links TRBV27 to TRBJ2-7; D gene unclear. V was shortened by 3 bases and J by 1 base, with 7 bases between the two germline ends. The V gene's germline CDR1 is MNHEY and CDR2 SMNVEV (reference sequence). The CDR3 has 13 residues. CDR3 residues: CASSLSRSYEQYF. Here the CDR3 DNA reads TGTGCCAGCAGTTTGAGTAGATCCTACGAGCAGTACTTC.

This clone has more than one count but fewer than ten. The gene calls are TRBV6-6 and TRBJ1-1, with 7 bases identical to TRBD1. The CDR3 sequence is 14 residues long. CDR1 MNHNY and CDR2 SVGAGI come from the germline V gene (reference sequence). Trimming removed 2 bases from V and 5 bases from J; junction bases left unmatched: 5. The CDR3 region has the DNA TGTGCCAGCAGTTACACAGGGGTGGATACTGAAGCTTTCTTT. Residues: CASSYTGVDTEAFF.

This sequence joins TRBV12-5 and TRBJ2-1; 11 bases line up with TRBD1. CDR3 length equals 14 residues. V shed 5 bases, J shed 3 bases, and the junction held 0 bases outside the gene matches. Germline V lookup: CDR1 LGHNT, CDR2 FRNRAP. The CDR3 DNA is TGTGCTAGTGGTGGGACAGGGGGCTACAATGAGCAGTTCTTC. It is translated as CASGGTGGYNEQFF.

V usage is TRBV5-6 and J usage is TRBJ1-5; a weak D match, TRBD1 (5 bases). Germline CDR1 reads SGHDT; CDR2 reads YYEEEE. This CDR3 has 14 amino acids. The V and J ends lost 0 bases and 8 bases respectively, with 12 bases between them. The CDR3 is CASSLGRVVEPQHF. DNA of the CDR3: TGTGCCAGCAGCTTGGGCAGGGTAGTAGAGCCCCAGCATTTT.

This sequence joins TRBV6-1 and TRBJ2-7, with D possibly TRBD2 on 5 matching bases. V lost 7 bases and J 2 bases, leaving 6 bases between the germline ends. The CDR3 runs 11 residues. In germline, CDR1 is MNHNS, CDR2 SASEGT. The CDR3 nucleotides are TGTGCCAGCACGGGGACCTACGAGCAGTACTTC. Its protein product is CASTGTYEQYF.

The V gene is TRBV5-1, the J gene TRBJ2-1; a weak D match, TRBD2 (6 bases). The CDR3 extends over 15 amino acids. In germline, CDR1 is SGHRS, CDR2 YFSETQ. V was trimmed by 4 bases and J by 7 bases, leaving 18 bases between them. The DNA of the CDR3 is TGCGCCAGCAGCCCTCGGCGGGAAGCGGTTAATGAGCAGTTCTTC. This gives the protein CASSPRREAVNEQFF.

This clone occurred once. The genes are TRBV6-4 and TRBJ2-5; D is possibly TRBD2 (5 bases). Trimming stripped 5 bases from V and 2 bases from J, with 18 bases between. The length of the CDR3 is 16 residues. CDR1 is MRHNA and CDR2 is SNTAGT in the germline V gene. The CDR3 reads CASSHLLVVRQETQYF. The CDR3 region has the DNA TGTGCCAGCAGTCATTTACTAGTAGTGAGACAAGAGACCCAGTACTTC.

V usage is TRBV11-3 and J usage is TRBJ1-1; D unresolved. The CDR3 extends over 13 amino acids. The V gene lost 2 bases and the J gene lost 4 bases, with 8 bases spanning the gap. CDR1 SGHNT and CDR2 YENEEA come from the germline V gene. The CDR3 coding sequence is TGTGCCAGCAGCTTATCCCAAGCCACTGAAGCTTTCTTT. Translation: CASSLSQATEAFF.

The rearrangement links TRBV19 to TRBJ2-2, with TRBD2 identical over 8 bases. J gave up 6 bases and V 10 bases, and 7 bases lay outside the gene matches. From germline, CDR1 is LNHDA and CDR2 SQIVND (reference sequence). This CDR3 is built from 13 residues. The CDR3 sequence is CATVVGGAGELFF. The CDR3 DNA is TGTGCCACCGTAGTCGGGGGGGCCGGGGAGCTGTTTTTT.

In nucleotides, the CDR3 is TGTGCCAGCAGCTTAGCTTCGGGGAACACTGAAGCTTTCTTT. This sequence encodes CASSLASGNTEAFF. This chain links TRBV7-2 with TRBJ1-1; D ambiguous. Germline values: CDR1 SGHTA, CDR2 FQGNSA. There are 14 residues in the CDR3. The ends were cut back, 0 bases at V and 1 base at J, with 6 bases in the middle. Supplemented by reference TRBV7-2 and TRBJ1-1, the full variable domain reads GAGVSQSPSNKVTEKGKDVELRCDPISGHTALYWYRQSLGQGLEFLIYFQGNSAPDKSGLPSDRFSAERTGGSVSTLTIQRTQQEDSAVYLCASSLASGNTEAFFGQGTRLTVV.

The chain carries TRBV11-2 and TRBJ2-1; a possible D gene is TRBD2 (5 bases). Trimming left V 1 base short and J 3 bases short, with 13 bases between. This CDR3 is built from 16 residues. CDR1 is SGHAT and CDR2 is FQNNGV in the germline V gene. The CDR3 DNA follows: TGTGCCAGCAGCTTAGTCTATAGCGCTGACTACAATGAGCAGTTCTTC. This gives the protein CASSLVYSADYNEQFF.